This T cell receptor (beta chain) came from a study of CD8 T cells in Susac syndrome. The table lists this clonotype with a few counts. Reverse transcription of about 0.45 to 1 ug RNA was performed with random hexamers. TCRdb processed the immunoSEQ multiplex PCR reads anew with MiXCR; each CDR3 protein has one entry. The sample contains about 300,000 distinct CDR3 sequences, 70% to 90% of which appear only once. This CDR3 contains 14 residues. The V end was cut by 3 bases, the J end by 6 bases, with 13 bases between. The germline CDR1 and CDR2 sequences are MNHEY and SMNVEV (reference sequence). The J gene is TRBJ2-3, the V gene TRBV27, with a weak D call TRBD2 (6 bases). Sequencing was done on a sample of CD8+ T cells from PBMCs. This TCR came from a human donor with multiple sclerosis. The CDR3 DNA reads as TGTGCCAGCAGTTTCATACTAGCAAGCGATACGCAGTATTTT. It is translated as CASSFILASDTQYF.